This TCR beta chain was documented in a study of cytomegalovirus exposure and HLA in healthy donors. At the level of the study: T cells numbering 150 million to 200 million yielded around 120 million unique TCR beta sequences in an earlier analysis. Most donors, around 81% of more than 300 genotyped, fell in the Caucasian-associated ancestry cluster.

The study, taken as a whole, reports: Accounts indicate the classifier identified cytomegalovirus status with strong specificity and sensitivity.

The V gene end was trimmed by 7 bases and the J gene end by 2 bases; junction bases not matched to a gene: 7. The CDR3 is 15 amino acids. CDR1 and CDR2 (germline): SNHLY, FYNNEI. The PCR ran on 60 Vbeta and 13 Jbeta primers. Method: immunoSEQ multiplex PCR; TCRdb's copy keeps in-frame clones and lacks some. The repertoire holds 75,000 to 85,000 clones, with roughly 80% as singletons. To note about this clone: As yet, its antigen is unknown.

The sequencing sample was made of PBMCs. The chain carries TRBV2 and TRBJ2-7; 11 bases are a match to TRBD1. The TCR originated in a male donor in good health and CMV-seronegative. CDR3 loop: CASKRPGQGAYEQYF. CDR3 DNA sequence: TGTGCCAGCAAACGCCCGGGACAGGGGGCCTACGAGCAGTACTTC.